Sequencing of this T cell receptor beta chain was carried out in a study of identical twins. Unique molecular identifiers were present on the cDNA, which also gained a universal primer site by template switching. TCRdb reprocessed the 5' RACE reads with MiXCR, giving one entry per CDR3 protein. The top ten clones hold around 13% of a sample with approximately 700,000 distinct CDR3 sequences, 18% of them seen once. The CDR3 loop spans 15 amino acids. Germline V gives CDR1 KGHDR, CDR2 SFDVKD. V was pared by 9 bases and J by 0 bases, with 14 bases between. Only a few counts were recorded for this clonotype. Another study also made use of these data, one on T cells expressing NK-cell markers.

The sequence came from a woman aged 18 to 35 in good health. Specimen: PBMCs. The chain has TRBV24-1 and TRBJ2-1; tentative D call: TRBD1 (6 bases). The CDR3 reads CATSSPGDSYNEQFF. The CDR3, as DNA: TGTGCCACCTCCTCACCAGGGGACTCCTACAATGAGCAGTTCTTC.